These 27 T cell receptor beta chains were sequenced from one sample in a study of PD-1 blockade in classical Hodgkin lymphoma. Time point defined: cycle 4 day 1 (C4D1), after around six weeks of nivolumab. Brentuximab vedotin exposure varied among the patients, all of whom had relapsed after autologous stem cell transplantation. TCRdb keeps only in-frame clones here, not all; method: immunoSEQ multiplex PCR. The repertoire has approximately 20,000 clones, more than 75% of them found once; the top ten carry 20%. The sample was peripheral blood mononuclear cells (PBMCs), taken before the fourth cycle of nivolumab. All receptors derive from a human donor with classical Hodgkin lymphoma.

The chain links TRBV19 to TRBJ2-1; 16 bases are shared with TRBD2. The junction had 3 bases not matched to a gene; V was cut back by 7 bases and J by 15 bases. This CDR3 region has 12 residues. Germline-derived CDR1 and CDR2 are LNHDA and SQIVND (reference sequence). The CDR3 region is CASKGLAGGRFF. The CDR3 region has the DNA TGTGCCAGTAAGGGACTAGCGGGAGGGAGGTTCTTC.

This chain uses TRBV9 with TRBJ2-5, with 7 bases matching TRBD2. The CDR3 loop spans 16 amino acids. V gave up 4 bases and J gave up 1 base; unmatched junction bases: 10. Germline V CDR1 and CDR2: SGDLS, YYNGEE. CDR3 nucleotide sequence: TGTGCCAGCAGCCCTCGCTTAGCGGGCCCCCAAGAGACCCAGTACTTC. Translation gives CASSPRLAGPQETQYF.

The rearrangement uses TRBV5-1 and TRBJ1-2; D perhaps matches TRBD1 (5 bases). Germline V gives CDR1 SGHRS, CDR2 YFSETQ. The length of the CDR3 is 13 residues. The ends were cut back, 0 bases at V and 8 bases at J, with 11 bases in the middle. The CDR3 coding sequence is TGCGCCAGCAGCTTGGCGGGGGTTGGAGGCTACACCTTC. Translating gives CASSLAGVGGYTF.

V is TRBV7-2 and J is TRBJ2-7, with a possible D match to TRBD2 (6 bases). Germline CDR1 and CDR2: SGHTA and FQGNSA. V lost 8 bases and J 1 base, leaving 9 bases between the germline ends. The CDR3 is 12 amino acids. CDR3 region: CASRAGSYEQYF. The CDR3 DNA is TGTGCCAGCCGTGCGGGATCCTACGAGCAGTACTTC.

This sequence joins TRBV7-6 and TRBJ1-4, with D perhaps TRBD1 (6 bases). From germline, CDR1 is SGHVS and CDR2 FNYEAQ. CDR3 length equals 14 residues. V lost 5 bases to trimming and J lost 8 bases, with 15 bases between them. DNA of the CDR3: TGTGCCAGCAGCCTGAGGCAGGGGTACGAAAAACTGTTTTTT. It is translated as CASSLRQGYEKLFF.

The rearrangement links TRBV6-5 to TRBJ1-2; a weak D match, TRBD1 (5 bases). V was shortened by 0 bases and J by 8 bases, with 13 bases between the two germline ends. The CDR3 is 14 residues long. Germline V gene lookup returns CDR1 MNHEY and CDR2 SVGAGI. Here the CDR3 DNA reads TGTGCCAGCAGTTACTCGGACACCCTGGGGGGCTACACCTTC. Its translation is CASSYSDTLGGYTF.

This chain links TRBV7-2 with TRBJ1-3, with no clear D. The CDR3 runs to 14 residues. V was shortened by 4 bases and J by 0 bases, with 7 bases between the two germline ends. CDR1 is SGHTA, CDR2 FQGNSA, per germline. In DNA, the CDR3 is TGTGCCAGCAGCTCAGCTAACTCTGGAAACACCATATATTTT. Translating gives CASSSANSGNTIYF.

The chain carries TRBV6-5 and TRBJ2-2; TRBD1 might be the D (6 bases). Trimming pared 4 bases from V and 4 bases from J, leaving 10 bases between. CDR1 MNHEY and CDR2 SVGAGI come from the germline V gene. The CDR3 loop spans 14 amino acids. For the CDR3, the DNA is TGTGCCAGCAGTTCTACAGGGATCACCGGGGAGCTGTTTTTT. This codes for CASSSTGITGELFF.

This clone was counted between two and nine times. The chain has TRBV30 and TRBJ1-3, with a possible D match to TRBD1 (5 bases). The CDR3 runs 14 residues. Germline V gene sequence: CDR1 GTSNPN, CDR2 SVGIG (reference sequence). V was shortened by 4 bases and J by 0 bases, with 10 bases between the two germline ends. The CDR3 nucleotides are TGTGCCTGGAATCAGGGAATCTCTGGAAACACCATATATTTT. Its protein product is CAWNQGISGNTIYF.

This clone was detected only a few times. The chain links TRBV5-8 to TRBJ1-4, with a tentative D call TRBD1 (5 bases). Germline V gene lookup returns CDR1 SGHTS and CDR2 YDEGEE. Trimming shortened V by 1 base and J by 5 bases, and 12 bases separated the two germline ends. This CDR3 spans 15 amino acids. CDR3 DNA sequence: TGTGCCAGCAGCTTGAGAGGGGCCCAAAATGAAAAACTGTTTTTT. Residues: CASSLRGAQNEKLFF.

This sequence joins TRBV6-4 and TRBJ2-1; D call uncertain. V lost 3 bases and J 6 bases, leaving 6 bases between the germline ends. The CDR3 has 12 residues. From germline, CDR1 is MRHNA and CDR2 SNTAGT. The CDR3 coding sequence is TGTGCCAGCAGTGATGGGGTCAATGAGCAGTTCTTC. It yields the protein CASSDGVNEQFF.

The CDR3 loop is CASSYSRTGNTGELFF. The CDR3 DNA reads as TGTGCCAGCAGTTACTCGAGGACAGGGAACACCGGGGAGCTGTTTTTT. This sequence joins TRBV6-5 and TRBJ2-2, with 7 bases lining up with TRBD1. There are 16 residues in the CDR3. Germline V gene lookup returns CDR1 MNHEY and CDR2 SVGAGI. V lost 0 bases, J lost 1 base, and 2 bases stayed unmatched.

This clone appeared once. This chain joins TRBV7-9 and TRBJ1-2; no definite D call. From germline, CDR1 is SEHNR and CDR2 FQNEAQ (reference sequence). The CDR3 is made up of 12 amino acids. Trimming took 2 bases from V and 8 from J, leaving 9 bases between them. The CDR3 loop is CASSLMNTGYTF. The CDR3 region has the DNA TGTGCCAGCAGCTTAATGAACACCGGCTACACCTTC.

V and J are TRBV27 and TRBJ2-3; D is uncertain. The CDR3 covers 13 residues. V lost 5 bases and J 6 bases, leaving 12 bases between the germline ends. Germline CDR1 is MNHEY and CDR2 is SMNVEV (reference sequence). The chain's CDR3 is CASSPFLGDTQYF. The CDR3 nucleotides are TGTGCCAGCAGTCCTTTTCTAGGGGATACGCAGTATTTT.

The CDR3, as DNA: TGCGCCAGCAGCTTTGGCAGCCTTCCCTACAATGAGCAGTTCTTC. It codes for CASSFGSLPYNEQFF. This sequence joins TRBV5-1 and TRBJ2-1; D gene uncertain. The germline V gene has CDR1 SGHRS and CDR2 YFSETQ. The V gene lost 2 bases and the J gene lost 2 bases, with 11 bases spanning the gap. The CDR3 length is 15 residues.

This chain connects TRBV6-5 to TRBJ2-7; 7 bases are shared with TRBD1. The trim removed 9 bases at V and 6 bases at J, leaving 17 bases unmatched. The germline V gene has CDR1 MNHEY and CDR2 SVGAGI. The CDR3 totals 15 residues. The CDR3 is CASARAGTDPREQYF. CDR3 nucleotides: TGTGCCAGTGCCAGAGCCGGGACAGACCCTCGCGAGCAGTACTTC.

The rearrangement uses TRBV6-4 and TRBJ1-6; 7 bases fit TRBD1. The CDR3 is 15 amino acids. Germline CDR1 MRHNA, CDR2 SNTAGT. With 5 bases clipped from V and 6 bases from J, the junction kept 7 bases outside the gene matches. CDR3 protein: CASSRGDSINSPLHF. The CDR3 coding sequence is TGTGCCAGCAGTCGGGGGGACAGCATTAATTCACCCCTCCACTTT.

The J gene is TRBJ2-7, the V gene TRBV6-5; D may match TRBD1 or TRBD2 (5 bases each). The CDR3 runs 13 residues. Per germline, CDR1 MNHEY and CDR2 SVGAGI. V shed 6 bases and J shed 1 base, with 10 bases lying between them. The CDR3 protein is CASRTGTSYEQYV. The CDR3, as DNA: TGTGCCAGCAGAACCGGGACGTCCTACGAGCAGTACGTC.

This chain links TRBV5-1 with TRBJ1-5; maybe TRBD1 (6 bases). The CDR3 runs 14 residues. V was pared by 4 bases and J by 4 bases, with 12 bases between. Germline CDR1 and CDR2: SGHRS and YFSETQ. The CDR3 DNA sequence: TGCGCCAGCAGCCCGGAGGGGGTGAATCAGCCCCAGCATTTT. This sequence encodes CASSPEGVNQPQHF.

V and J are TRBV19 and TRBJ2-3; D is perhaps TRBD1 (5 bases). The CDR3 is 14 residues long. V lost 3 bases and J 3 bases, leaving 10 bases between the germline ends. Germline CDR1 reads LNHDA; CDR2 reads SQIVND (reference sequence). This CDR3 reads CASSITRQTDTQYF. CDR3 in DNA: TGTGCCAGTAGTATCACCAGACAGACAGATACGCAGTATTTT. Supplemented by reference TRBV19 and TRBJ2-3, the full variable domain reads DGGITQSPKYLFRKEGQNVTLSCEQNLNHDAMYWYRQDPGQGLRLIYYSQIVNDFQKGDIAEGYSVSREKKESFPLTVTSAQKNPTAFYLCASSITRQTDTQYFGPGTRLTVL.

The chain recombines TRBV7-9 with TRBJ2-1; D gene ambiguous. The V gene lost 1 base and the J gene lost 9 bases, with 7 bases spanning the gap. From germline, CDR1 is SEHNR and CDR2 FQNEAQ (reference sequence). The CDR3 loop spans 12 amino acids. CDR3 protein: CASSLGMSEQFF. The CDR3 bases are TGTGCCAGCAGCTTAGGCATGAGTGAGCAGTTCTTC.

J is TRBJ1-1 and V is TRBV19; 7 bases are a match to TRBD1. This CDR3 has 13 amino acids. The junction had 8 bases not matched to a gene; V was cut back by 6 bases and J by 7 bases. Germline CDR1 and CDR2: LNHDA and SQIVND (reference sequence). The CDR3 DNA sequence: TGTGCCAGTAGACAGGGGCTCGGGTATGAAGCTTTCTTT. Its translation is CASRQGLGYEAFF.

The V gene is TRBV5-4, the J gene TRBJ2-5; no firm D call. With 1 base removed from V and 2 bases from J, the gap between germline ends came to 6 bases. Germline loops: CDR1 SGHNT, CDR2 YYREEE (reference sequence). The CDR3 contains 13 residues. The CDR3: CASSLHGQETQYF. The CDR3 nucleotides read TGTGCCAGCAGCTTGCACGGTCAAGAGACCCAGTACTTC. The full variable domain, in which reference TRBV5-4 and TRBJ2-5 provide the parts outside the CDR3, is ETGVTQSPTHLIKTRGQQVTLRCSSQSGHNTVSWYQQALGQGPQFIFQYYREEENGRGNFPPRFSGLQFPNYSSELNVNALELDDSALYLCASSLHGQETQYFGPGTRLLVL.

This clone was seen a handful of times. One junction end disagrees with the germline gene, perhaps due to a read error. This chain links TRBV27 with TRBJ2-2; no clear D gene. From germline, CDR1 is MNHEY and CDR2 SMNVEV (reference sequence). The CDR3 runs 11 residues. CDR3 amino acids: CASTDTGELFF. The CDR3 region has the DNA TGTGCCAGCACTGACACTGGGGAGCTGTTTTTT.

This clone ranks as medium-sized (0.01 to 0.1%). The genes are TRBV28 and TRBJ1-1; D gene uncertain. Trimming removed 5 bases at V and 3 bases at J, with 13 bases between. Looked up from germline, CDR1 is MDHEN and CDR2 is SYDVKM. The CDR3 spans 14 residues. The CDR3 reads CASSGVQRDTEAFF. As DNA, the CDR3 is TGTGCCAGCAGTGGGGTGCAGAGGGACACTGAAGCTTTCTTT.

This rearrangement joins TRBV6-6 to TRBJ1-6, with D possibly matching TRBD1 (5 bases). The V and J ends lost 0 bases and 9 bases respectively, with 12 bases between them. This CDR3 is 15 amino acids long. Germline assignment: CDR1 MNHNY and CDR2 SVGAGI (reference sequence). The CDR3 region is CASSYSQGRTSPLHF. CDR3 nucleotides: TGTGCCAGCAGTTACTCGCAGGGTAGAACTTCACCCCTCCACTTT.

This clone turned up a few times. This sequence joins TRBV18 and TRBJ2-2; tentative D call: TRBD1 (5 bases). Germline loops: CDR1 KGHSH, CDR2 LQKENI. Trimming left V 1 base short and J 0 bases short, with 12 bases between. CDR3 length equals 17 residues. The CDR3 region has the DNA TGTGCCAGCTCACCACAGTTTCAGGGCGCGAACACCGGGGAGCTGTTTTTT. Encoded protein: CASSPQFQGANTGELFF. The whole variable domain, filled in from reference TRBV18 and TRBJ2-2, reads NAGVMQNPRHLVRRRGQEARLRCSPMKGHSHVYWYRQLPEEGLKFMVYLQKENIIDESGMPKERFSAEFPKEGPSILRIQQVVRGDSAAYFCASSPQFQGANTGELFFGEGSRLTVL.